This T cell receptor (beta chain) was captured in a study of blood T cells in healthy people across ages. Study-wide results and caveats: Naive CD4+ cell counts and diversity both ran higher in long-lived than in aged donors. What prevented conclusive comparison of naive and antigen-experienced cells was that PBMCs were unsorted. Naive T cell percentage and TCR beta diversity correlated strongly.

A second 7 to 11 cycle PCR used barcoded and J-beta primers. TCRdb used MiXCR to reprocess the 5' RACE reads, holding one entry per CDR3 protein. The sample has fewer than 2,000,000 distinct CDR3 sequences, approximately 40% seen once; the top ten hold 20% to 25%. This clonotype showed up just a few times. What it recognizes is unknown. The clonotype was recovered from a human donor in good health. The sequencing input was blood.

The CDR3 sequence: CSEGSTDTQYF. CDR3 coding DNA: TGCAGCGAGGGCAGCACAGATACGCAGTATTTT. The rearrangement uses TRBV29-1 and TRBJ2-3, with D hard to call. The germline gives CDR1 SQVTM, CDR2 ANQGSEA. The ends were cut back, 7 bases at V and 0 bases at J, with 5 bases in the middle. The CDR3 runs to 11 residues.